The present T cell receptor (beta chain) was sequenced within a study of shared clonotypes between healthy human individuals. Notes on the study in general: Four donors had around 5% of their naive CD4 clonotypes in common.

Germline trimming cut 3 bases from V and 0 bases from J; bases unmatched to any gene: 9. Per the germline V gene, CDR1 is SNHLY and CDR2 is FYNNEI. The CDR3 contains 17 residues. Assay used: immunoSEQ multiplex PCR; TCRdb lists only in-frame clones, some missing. The sample has millions of clones; under 95% are singletons. This clone was seen a single time. The target antigen is unknown. Positive CCR7 selection of CD45RO-negative cells yielded the naive CD8 cells, and terminally differentiated effector memory CD45RA+ cells were excluded. Donors, without exception, were Caucasian adults residing in Nashville, Tennessee.

Sample: naive CD8+ T cells from PBMCs. The clonotype was recovered from a man aged 18 to 35 in good health. Some clones in this sample may be carry-over from other donors' samples. This sequence joins TRBV2 and TRBJ2-7, with 9 bases lining up with TRBD2. CDR3 residues: CASSDWGLAGSSYEQYF. The CDR3 nucleotides are TGTGCCAGCAGTGATTGGGGTCTAGCGGGGTCCTCCTACGAGCAGTACTTC.